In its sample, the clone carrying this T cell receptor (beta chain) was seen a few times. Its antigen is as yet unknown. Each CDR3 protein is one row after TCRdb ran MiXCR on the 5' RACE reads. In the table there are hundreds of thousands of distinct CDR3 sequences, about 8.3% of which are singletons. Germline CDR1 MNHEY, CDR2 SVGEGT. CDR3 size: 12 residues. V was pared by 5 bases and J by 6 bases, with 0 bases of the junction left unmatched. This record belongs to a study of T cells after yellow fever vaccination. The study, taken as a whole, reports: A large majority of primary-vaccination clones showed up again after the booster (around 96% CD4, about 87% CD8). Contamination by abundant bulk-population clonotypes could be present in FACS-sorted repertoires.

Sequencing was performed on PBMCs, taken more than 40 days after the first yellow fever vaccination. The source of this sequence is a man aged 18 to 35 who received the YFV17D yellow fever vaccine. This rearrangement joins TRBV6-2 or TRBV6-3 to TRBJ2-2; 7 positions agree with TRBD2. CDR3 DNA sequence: TGTGCCAGCAGTGCGGGGGCCGGGGAGCTGTTTTTT. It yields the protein CASSAGAGELFF.